The T cell receptor beta chain described here comes from a study of identical twins. Broader study findings: Its conclusions, products of cross-sectional statistical analysis, did not come from following the same donors.

The germline gives CDR1 SQVTM, CDR2 ANQGSEA. The CDR3 has 14 residues. V was pared by 1 base and J by 6 bases, with 12 bases between. This clonotype turned up a few times. The antigen is not known. TCRdb re-called the 5' RACE reads through MiXCR, storing one row per CDR3 protein. The sample gives about 720,000 distinct CDR3 sequences, around a sixth of which show up once; around 13% is in the top ten. The same sample was also studied in work on T cells expressing NK-cell markers. That source reports: Sorted T-cell subsets CD3+CD56+NKG2C+, CD3+CD56+NKG2C- and CD3+CD56-NKG2C+ were TCR beta-sequenced. For several donors, the dominant NKG2C+ clonotypes made up roughly 1.0-7.0% of their CD8+ T cells.

Material for sequencing was PBMCs. The V gene is TRBV29-1, the J gene TRBJ1-4, with D perhaps matching TRBD1 (6 bases). This TCR was sampled from a young woman in good health. CDR3 bases: TGCAGCGTTGAAGCGGACAGAGGCGATGAAAAACTGTTTTTT. It specifies CSVEADRGDEKLFF.